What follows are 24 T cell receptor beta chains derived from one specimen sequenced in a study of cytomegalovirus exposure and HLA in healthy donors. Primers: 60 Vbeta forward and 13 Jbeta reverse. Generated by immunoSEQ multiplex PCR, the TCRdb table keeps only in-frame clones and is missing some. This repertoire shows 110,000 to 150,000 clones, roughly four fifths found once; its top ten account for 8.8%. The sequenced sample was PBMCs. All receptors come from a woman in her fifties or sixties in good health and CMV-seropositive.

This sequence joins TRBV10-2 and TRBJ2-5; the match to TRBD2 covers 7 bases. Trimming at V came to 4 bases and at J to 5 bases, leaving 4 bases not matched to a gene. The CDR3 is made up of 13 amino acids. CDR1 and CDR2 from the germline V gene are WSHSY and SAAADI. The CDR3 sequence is CASSGTRAETQYF. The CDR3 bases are TGCGCCAGCAGTGGGACTAGGGCGGAGACCCAGTACTTC.

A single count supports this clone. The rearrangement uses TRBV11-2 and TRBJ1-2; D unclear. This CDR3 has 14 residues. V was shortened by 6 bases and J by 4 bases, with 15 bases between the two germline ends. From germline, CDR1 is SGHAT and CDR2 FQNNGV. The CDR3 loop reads CASRRPGRGYGYTF. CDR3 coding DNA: TGTGCCAGCAGGCGACCAGGCCGGGGCTATGGCTACACCTTC.

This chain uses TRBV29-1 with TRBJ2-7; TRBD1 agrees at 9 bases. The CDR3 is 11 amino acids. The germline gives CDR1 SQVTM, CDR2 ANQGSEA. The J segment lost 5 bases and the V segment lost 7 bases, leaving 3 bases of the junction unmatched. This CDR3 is CSAGTGNEQYF. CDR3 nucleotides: TGCAGCGCAGGGACAGGGAACGAGCAGTACTTC.

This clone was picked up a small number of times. The CDR3 DNA reads as TGTGCCACCAGCAGAGGTCTCGTCAATCAGCCCCAGCATTTT. Protein: CATSRGLVNQPQHF. This chain uses TRBV15 with TRBJ1-5; D gene ambiguous. The CDR3 is made up of 14 amino acids. Germline V CDR1 and CDR2: LNHNV, YYDKDF (reference sequence). Trimming pared 1 base from V and 3 bases from J, leaving 7 bases between. Using reference TRBV15 and TRBJ1-5 for the parts outside the CDR3, the full variable domain is DAMVIQNPRYQVTQFGKPVTLSCSQTLNHNVMYWYQQKSSQAPKLLFHYYDKDFNNEADTPDNFQSRRPNTSFCFLDIRSPGLGDTAMYLCATSRGLVNQPQHFGDGTRLSIL.

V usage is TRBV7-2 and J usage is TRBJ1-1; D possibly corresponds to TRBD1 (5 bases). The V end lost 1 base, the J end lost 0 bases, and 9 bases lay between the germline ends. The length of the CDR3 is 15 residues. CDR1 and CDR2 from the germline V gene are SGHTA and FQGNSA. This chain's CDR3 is CASSLVVRVNTEAFF. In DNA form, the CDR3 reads TGTGCCAGCAGCTTAGTGGTCAGGGTGAACACTGAAGCTTTCTTT.

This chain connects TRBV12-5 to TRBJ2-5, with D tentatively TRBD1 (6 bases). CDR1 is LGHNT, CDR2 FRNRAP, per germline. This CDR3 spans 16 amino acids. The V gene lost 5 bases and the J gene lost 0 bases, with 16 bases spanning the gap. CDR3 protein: CASGAGVSPYQETQYF. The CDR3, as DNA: TGTGCTAGTGGTGCAGGGGTCTCCCCGTACCAAGAGACCCAGTACTTC.

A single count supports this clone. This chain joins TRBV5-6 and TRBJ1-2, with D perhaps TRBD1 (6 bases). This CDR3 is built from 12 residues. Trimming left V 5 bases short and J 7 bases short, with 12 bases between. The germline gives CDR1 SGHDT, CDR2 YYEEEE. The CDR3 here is CASRRQGSGYTF. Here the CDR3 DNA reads TGTGCCAGCAGGAGGCAGGGGAGTGGCTACACCTTC.

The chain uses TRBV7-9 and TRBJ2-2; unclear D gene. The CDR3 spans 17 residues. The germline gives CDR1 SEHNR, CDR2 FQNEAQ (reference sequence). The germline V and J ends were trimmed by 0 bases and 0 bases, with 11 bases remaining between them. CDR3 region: CASSLARSTANTGELFF. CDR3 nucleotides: TGTGCCAGCAGCTTAGCGCGAAGCACCGCGAACACCGGGGAGCTGTTTTTT.

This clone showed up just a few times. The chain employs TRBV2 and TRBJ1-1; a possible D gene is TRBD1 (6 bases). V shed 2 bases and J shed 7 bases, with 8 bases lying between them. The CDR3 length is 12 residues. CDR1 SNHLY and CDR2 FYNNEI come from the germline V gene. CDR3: CASSERGGEAFF. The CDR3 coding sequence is TGTGCCAGCAGTGAAAGGGGGGGTGAAGCTTTCTTT.

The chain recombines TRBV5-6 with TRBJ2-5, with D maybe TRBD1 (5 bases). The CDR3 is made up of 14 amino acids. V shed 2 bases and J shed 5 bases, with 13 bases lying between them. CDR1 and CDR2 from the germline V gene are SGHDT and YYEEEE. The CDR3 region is CASSFVGEEETQYF. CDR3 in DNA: TGTGCCAGCAGCTTCGTAGGGGAAGAGGAGACCCAGTACTTC. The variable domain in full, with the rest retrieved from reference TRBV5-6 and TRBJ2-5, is DAGVTQSPTHLIKTRGQQVTLRCSPKSGHDTVSWYQQALGQGPQFIFQYYEEEERQRGNFPDRFSGHQFPNYSSELNVNALLLGDSALYLCASSFVGEEETQYFGPGTRLLVL.

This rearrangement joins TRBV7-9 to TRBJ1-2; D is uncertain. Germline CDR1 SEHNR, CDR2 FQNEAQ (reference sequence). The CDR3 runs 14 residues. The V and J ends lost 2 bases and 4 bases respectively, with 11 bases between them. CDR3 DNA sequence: TGTGCCAGCAGCTTAACGGGGAGCAGCTATGGCTACACCTTC. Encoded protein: CASSLTGSSYGYTF.

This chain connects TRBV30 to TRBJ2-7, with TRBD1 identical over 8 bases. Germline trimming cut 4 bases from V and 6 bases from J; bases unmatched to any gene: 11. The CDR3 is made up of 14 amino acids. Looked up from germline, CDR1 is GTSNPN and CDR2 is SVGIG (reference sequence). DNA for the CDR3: TGTGCCTGGACTCGACAGGGGTTAGGTTTCGAGCAGTACTTC. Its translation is CAWTRQGLGFEQYF.

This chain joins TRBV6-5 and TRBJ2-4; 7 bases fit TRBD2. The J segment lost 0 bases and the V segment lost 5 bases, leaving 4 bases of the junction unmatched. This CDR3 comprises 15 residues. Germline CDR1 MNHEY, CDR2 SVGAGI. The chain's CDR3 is CASSLSSGAKNIQYF. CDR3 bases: TGTGCCAGCAGTCTCTCTAGCGGAGCCAAAAACATTCAGTACTTC.

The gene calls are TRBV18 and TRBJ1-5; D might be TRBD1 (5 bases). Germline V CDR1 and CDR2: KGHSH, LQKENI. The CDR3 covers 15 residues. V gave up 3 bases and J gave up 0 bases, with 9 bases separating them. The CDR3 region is CASSPGLNSNQPQHF. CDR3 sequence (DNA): TGTGCCAGCTCACCGGGACTTAATAGCAATCAGCCCCAGCATTTT.

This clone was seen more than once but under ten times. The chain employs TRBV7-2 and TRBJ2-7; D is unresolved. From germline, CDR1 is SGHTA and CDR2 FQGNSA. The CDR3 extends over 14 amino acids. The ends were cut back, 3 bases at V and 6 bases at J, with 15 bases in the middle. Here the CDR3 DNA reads TGTGCCAGCAGCTTCGGCAATGAAGGCGGCGAGCAGTACTTC. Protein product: CASSFGNEGGEQYF.

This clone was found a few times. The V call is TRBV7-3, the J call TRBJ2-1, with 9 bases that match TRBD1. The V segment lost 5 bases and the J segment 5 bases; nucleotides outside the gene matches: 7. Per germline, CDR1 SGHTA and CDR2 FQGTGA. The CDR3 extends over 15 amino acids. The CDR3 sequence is CASSLGTGFDNEQFF. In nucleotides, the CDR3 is TGTGCCAGCAGCCTCGGGACAGGGTTTGACAATGAGCAGTTCTTC.

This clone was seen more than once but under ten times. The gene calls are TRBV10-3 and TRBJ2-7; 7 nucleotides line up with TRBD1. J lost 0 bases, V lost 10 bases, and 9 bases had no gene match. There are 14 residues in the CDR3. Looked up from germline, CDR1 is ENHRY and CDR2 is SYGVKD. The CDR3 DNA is TGTGCCACCCAATTGACAGGGAGCTCCTACGAGCAGTACTTC. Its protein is CATQLTGSSYEQYF.

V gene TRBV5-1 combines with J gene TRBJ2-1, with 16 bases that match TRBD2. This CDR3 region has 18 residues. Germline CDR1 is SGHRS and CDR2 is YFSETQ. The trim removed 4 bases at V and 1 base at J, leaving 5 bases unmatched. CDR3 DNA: TGCGCCAGCAGCCTGGGACTAGCGGGGGGGCGTTCCTACAATGAGCAGTTCTTC. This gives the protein CASSLGLAGGRSYNEQFF.

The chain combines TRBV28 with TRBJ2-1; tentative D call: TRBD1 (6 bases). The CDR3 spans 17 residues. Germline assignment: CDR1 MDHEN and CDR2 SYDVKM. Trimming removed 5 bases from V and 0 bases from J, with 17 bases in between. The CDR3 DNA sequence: TGTGCCAGCAGTCATAGGGGCGACAGGTCCTCCTACAATGAGCAGTTCTTC. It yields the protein CASSHRGDRSSYNEQFF. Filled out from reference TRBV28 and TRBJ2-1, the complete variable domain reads DVKVTQSSRYLVKRTGEKVFLECVQDMDHENMFWYRQDPGLGLRLIYFSYDVKMKEKGDIPEGYSVSREKKERFSLILESASTNQTSMYLCASSHRGDRSSYNEQFFGPGTRLTVL.

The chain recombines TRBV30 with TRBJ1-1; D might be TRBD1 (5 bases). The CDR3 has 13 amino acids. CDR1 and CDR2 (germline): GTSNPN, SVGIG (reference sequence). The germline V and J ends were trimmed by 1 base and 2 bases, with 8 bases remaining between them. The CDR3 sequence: CAWSGDLNTEAFF. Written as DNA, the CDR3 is TGTGCCTGGAGTGGGGACTTAAACACTGAAGCTTTCTTT.

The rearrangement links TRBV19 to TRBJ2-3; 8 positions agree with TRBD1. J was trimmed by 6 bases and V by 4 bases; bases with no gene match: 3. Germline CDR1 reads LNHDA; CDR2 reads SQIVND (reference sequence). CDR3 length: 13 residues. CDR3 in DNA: TGTGCCAGTAGTAAACAGGGGGTTGATACGCAGTATTTT. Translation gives CASSKQGVDTQYF.

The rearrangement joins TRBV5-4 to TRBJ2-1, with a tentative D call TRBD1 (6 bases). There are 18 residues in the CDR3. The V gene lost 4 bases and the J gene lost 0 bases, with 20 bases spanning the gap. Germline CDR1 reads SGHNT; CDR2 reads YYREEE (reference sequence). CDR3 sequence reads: CASSPRGRVTSSYNEQFF. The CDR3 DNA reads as TGTGCCAGCAGCCCCAGGGGTCGGGTCACGAGCTCCTACAATGAGCAGTTCTTC.

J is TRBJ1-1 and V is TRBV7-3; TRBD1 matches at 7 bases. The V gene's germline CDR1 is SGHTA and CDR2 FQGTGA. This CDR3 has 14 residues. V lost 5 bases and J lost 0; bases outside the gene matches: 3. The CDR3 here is CASSPDRVNTEAFF. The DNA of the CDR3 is TGTGCCAGCAGCCCCGACAGGGTGAACACTGAAGCTTTCTTT.

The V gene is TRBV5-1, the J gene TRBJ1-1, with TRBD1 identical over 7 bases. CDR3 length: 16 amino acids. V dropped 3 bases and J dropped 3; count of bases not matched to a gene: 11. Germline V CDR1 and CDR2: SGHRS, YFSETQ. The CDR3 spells CASSSLNRGSDTEAFF. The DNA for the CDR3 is TGCGCCAGCAGCTCCCTCAACAGGGGAAGTGACACTGAAGCTTTCTTT. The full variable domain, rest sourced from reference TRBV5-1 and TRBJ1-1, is KAGVTQTPRYLIKTRGQQVTLSCSPISGHRSVSWYQQTPGQGLQFLFEYFSETQRNKGNFPGRFSGRQFSNSRSEMNVSTLELGDSALYLCASSSLNRGSDTEAFFGQGTRLTVV.